This T cell receptor beta chain was sequenced for a study of early T cells in non-severe SARS-CoV-2 infection. At the level of the study: Sequencing targeted bulk RNA from unsorted whole blood, leaving chains unpaired.

This CDR3 contains 15 residues. Trimming removed 3 bases at V and 1 base at J, with 15 bases between. Germline V lookup: CDR1 SQVTM, CDR2 ANQGSEA. Unique molecular identifiers tagged individual cDNA molecules. TCRdb re-analysed the 5' RACE reads in MiXCR, keeping a single row per CDR3 protein. Of about 50,000 distinct CDR3 sequences in the sample, approximately 5.1% are singletons; the top ten hold roughly 5.4%. Details on this clonotype: As yet, its antigen is unknown.

Findings and limits, study-wide: VDJdb-based annotation leaned toward anti-spike CD8 responses and missed private and CD4 specificities.

The chain employs TRBV29-1 and TRBJ2-5; the D call may be TRBD1 or TRBD2 (5 bases each). Material: whole blood, obtained at baseline. This receptor was identified in an adult who was a healthcare worker with PCR-confirmed SARS-CoV-2 infection or an uninfected control (not recorded which). This chain's CDR3 is CSVDPLGGPQETQYF. The CDR3 DNA follows: TGCAGCGTTGATCCCCTTGGGGGACCCCAAGAGACCCAGTACTTC.